These 20 T cell receptor beta chains were sequenced from one sample in a study of cytomegalovirus exposure and HLA in healthy donors. Libraries were prepared by immunoSEQ multiplex PCR; TCRdb keeps only in-frame clonotypes and omits some of them. Of more than 65,000 clones in the sample, approximately 96% are singletons; the top ten hold approximately 1.3%. Sample: PBMCs. Receptors originate from a young woman in good health and CMV-seronegative.

This rearrangement joins TRBV9 to TRBJ2-1; D uncertain. CDR1 and CDR2 from the germline V gene are SGDLS and YYNGEE. This CDR3 region has 14 residues. Trimming left V 2 bases short and J 12 bases short, with 18 bases between. The CDR3 coding sequence is TGTGCCAGCAGCGTTATTAGCAACCCCGACTGGCAGTTCTTC. Residues: CASSVISNPDWQFF. The full variable domain, its missing parts supplied by reference TRBV9 and TRBJ2-1, is DSGVTQTPKHLITATGQRVTLRCSPRSGDLSVYWYQQSLDQGLQFLIQYYNGEERAKGNILERFSAQQFPDLHSELNLSSLELGDSALYFCASSVISNPDWQFFGPGTRLTVL.

V usage is TRBV10-3 and J usage is TRBJ2-7; 7 positions match TRBD1. Losses at the gene ends were 2 bases for V and 6 bases for J; bases not matched to a gene: 10. This CDR3 is 15 amino acids long. The germline CDR1 and CDR2 sequences are ENHRY and SYGVKD. The CDR3 sequence is CAISERVGGYGEQYF. CDR3 nucleotide sequence: TGTGCCATCAGTGAGCGGGTAGGGGGCTACGGCGAGCAGTACTTC.

A word on this clone: The junction shows a germline mismatch at one end, possibly a read error. For the CDR3, the DNA is TGTGCCTGGAAGCACAGGAGGGGATACTATGACTACACCTTC. Translation: CAWKHRRGYYDYTF. This sequence joins TRBV30 and TRBJ1-2, with TRBD1 as a possible D gene (5 bases). The CDR3 contains 14 residues. Germline V gene data show CDR1 as GTSNPN and CDR2 as SVGIG (reference sequence).

V usage is TRBV11-2 and J usage is TRBJ2-1; TRBD2 agrees at 13 bases. Germline V CDR1 and CDR2: SGHAT, FQNNGV. The CDR3 extends over 16 amino acids. V lost 4 bases, J lost 4 bases, and 4 bases stayed unmatched. The CDR3, as DNA: TGTGCCAGCAGCTCACCGGGACTAGCGGGGTACAATGAGCAGTTCTTC. It yields the protein CASSSPGLAGYNEQFF.

The CDR3 sequence: CASSRRLAGSTDTQYF. CDR3 in DNA: TGTGCCAGCAGCCGGAGACTAGCGGGCAGCACAGATACGCAGTATTTT. This sequence joins TRBV5-6 and TRBJ2-3; TRBD2 matches 10 bases. The germline gives CDR1 SGHDT, CDR2 YYEEEE. This CDR3 spans 16 amino acids. The V and J ends lost 4 bases and 0 bases, in that order; junction bases with no gene match: 5.

V usage is TRBV5-3 and J usage is TRBJ1-5; D call uncertain. TRBV5-3 is known as an ORF, though its function is uncertain. Trimming removed 4 bases at V and 7 bases at J, with 6 bases between. The CDR3 extends over 11 amino acids. The CDR3 spells CARSPGQPQHF. The CDR3 nucleotides read TGTGCCAGAAGCCCGGGACAGCCCCAGCATTTT.

The gene calls are TRBV6-5 and TRBJ2-7; D may be TRBD2 (5 bases). This CDR3 is 14 amino acids long. Germline values: CDR1 MNHEY, CDR2 SVGAGI. V lost 2 bases and J lost 2, with 10 bases in between. The CDR3 is CASSYTHGTYEQYF. The CDR3, as DNA: TGTGCCAGCAGTTACACCCACGGGACCTACGAGCAGTACTTC.

CDR3 coding DNA: TGTGCCAGCAGTTACGGGCAGAACACAGATACGCAGTATTTT. This encodes CASSYGQNTDTQYF. The chain carries TRBV6-5 and TRBJ2-3, with D unclear. The CDR3 spans 14 residues. With 2 bases removed from V and 2 bases from J, the gap between germline ends came to 8 bases. From germline, CDR1 is MNHEY and CDR2 SVGAGI.

The J gene is TRBJ2-7, the V gene TRBV27; possible D gene TRBD1, 5 bases. V lost 3 bases and J lost 3, with 15 bases in between. Germline CDR1 reads MNHEY; CDR2 reads SMNVEV (reference sequence). The CDR3 contains 15 residues. The CDR3 protein is CASSFQGPDGYEQYF. The CDR3 bases are TGTGCCAGCAGTTTCCAGGGCCCGGACGGCTACGAGCAGTACTTC.

This clone was detected only once. The chain links TRBV28 to TRBJ1-1; maybe TRBD1 (6 bases). This CDR3 is 13 amino acids long. Germline-derived CDR1 and CDR2 are MDHEN and SYDVKM. V gave up 4 bases and J gave up 5 bases, with 11 bases separating them. CDR3 in amino acids: CASSSIQGTEAFF. For the CDR3, the DNA is TGTGCCAGCAGTTCAATCCAGGGGACTGAAGCTTTCTTT.

The chain is built from TRBV19 and TRBJ2-7, with 11 nucleotides matching TRBD2. Germline assignment: CDR1 LNHDA and CDR2 SQIVND (reference sequence). Trimming at V came to 4 bases and at J to 2 bases, leaving 10 bases not matched to a gene. CDR3 length equals 17 residues. The CDR3 DNA is TGTGCCAGTAGTACCCCATCCTCTAGCGGGGGGACCTACGAGCAGTACTTC. Its protein product is CASSTPSSSGGTYEQYF.

This chain links TRBV18 with TRBJ2-7; 7 bases fit TRBD2. With V trimmed by 6 bases and J by 3 bases, 14 bases remained unmatched. Germline CDR1 reads KGHSH; CDR2 reads LQKENI. The CDR3 totals 16 residues. The CDR3 coding sequence is TGTGCCAGCTCCCCGAGGGGCGGGAGCCTACTCTACGAGCAGTACTTC. Translated: CASSPRGGSLLYEQYF.

V is TRBV19 and J is TRBJ2-5, with 7 bases fitting TRBD1. CDR1 is LNHDA, CDR2 SQIVND, per germline (reference sequence). V trimming: 5 bases; J trimming: 2 bases; junction bases outside the gene matches: 8. The CDR3 sequence is 15 residues long. As DNA, the CDR3 is TGTGCCAGTAGTTTCCGGGACAGCGAACAAGAGACCCAGTACTTC. It specifies CASSFRDSEQETQYF.

This chain joins TRBV2 and TRBJ2-3; TRBD2 aligns across 8 bases. The germline V gene encodes CDR1 SNHLY and CDR2 FYNNEI. This CDR3 has 11 amino acids. Trimming removed 3 bases from V and 11 bases from J; junction bases left unmatched: 1. The CDR3 loop reads CASSEREVQYF. The CDR3 DNA follows: TGTGCCAGCAGTGAGCGGGAGGTGCAGTATTTT.

The chain is built from TRBV27 and TRBJ2-7; 8 bases are shared with TRBD2. This CDR3 has 16 amino acids. The V gene end was trimmed by 0 bases and the J gene end by 3 bases; junction bases not matched to a gene: 7. Germline CDR1 reads MNHEY; CDR2 reads SMNVEV (reference sequence). CDR3 sequence: CASSLSPSGRIYEQYF. In nucleotides, the CDR3 is TGTGCCAGCAGTTTATCCCCTAGCGGGCGAATCTACGAGCAGTACTTC.

The genes are TRBV5-1 and TRBJ1-6; 7 bases line up with TRBD1. Looked up from germline, CDR1 is SGHRS and CDR2 is YFSETQ. V lost 0 bases and J lost 5; bases outside the gene matches: 2. The CDR3 is made up of 15 amino acids. CDR3 amino acids: CASSLGQGDNSPLHF. CDR3 DNA: TGCGCCAGCAGCTTGGGTCAGGGGGATAATTCACCCCTCCACTTT. Supplemented by reference TRBV5-1 and TRBJ1-6, the full variable domain reads KAGVTQTPRYLIKTRGQQVTLSCSPISGHRSVSWYQQTPGQGLQFLFEYFSETQRNKGNFPGRFSGRQFSNSRSEMNVSTLELGDSALYLCASSLGQGDNSPLHFGNGTRLTVT.

This clone turned up a few times. This chain links TRBV29-1 with TRBJ2-7; the match to TRBD2 covers 10 bases. The CDR3 sequence is 14 residues long. Germline loops: CDR1 SQVTM, CDR2 ANQGSEA. The J segment lost 5 bases and the V segment lost 3 bases, leaving 7 bases of the junction unmatched. The CDR3 sequence: CSVDGVAGGDEQYF. The DNA of the CDR3 is TGCAGCGTTGATGGGGTAGCGGGAGGCGACGAGCAGTACTTC.

The rearrangement joins TRBV5-1 to TRBJ1-3, with D perhaps TRBD1 (5 bases). Germline CDR1 SGHRS, CDR2 YFSETQ. V lost 0 bases, J lost 1 base, and 11 bases lay in between. This CDR3 has 16 amino acids. The CDR3 is CASSLGWQGSGNTIYF. CDR3 sequence (DNA): TGCGCCAGCAGCTTGGGCTGGCAGGGATCTGGAAACACCATATATTTT.

This chain uses TRBV18 with TRBJ2-7; 7 positions match TRBD1. Germline V gives CDR1 KGHSH, CDR2 LQKENI. The length of the CDR3 is 14 residues. V dropped 9 bases and J dropped 2; count of bases not matched to a gene: 10. CDR3 protein: CASREGANPYEQYF. In nucleotides, the CDR3 is TGTGCCAGTCGCGAGGGGGCGAATCCCTACGAGCAGTACTTC.

This clone was recorded once. The CDR3 sequence is CASSLLGQGAKNIQYF. In DNA form, the CDR3 reads TGTGCCAGCAGTTTATTGGGACAGGGGGCCAAAAACATTCAGTACTTC. The chain joins TRBV28 to TRBJ2-4, with 10 bases aligning to TRBD1. Losses at the gene ends were 1 base for V and 1 base for J; bases not matched to a gene: 1. Germline V gene data show CDR1 as MDHEN and CDR2 as SYDVKM. This CDR3 has 16 residues.